The present T cell receptor (beta chain) was sequenced within a study of T-cell reconstitution after alpha-beta-depleted transplantation in children. Unique molecular identifiers featured in how the TCRbeta library was prepared. MiXCR, applied by TCRdb to the PCR reads, yields one record per CDR3 protein. The sample has over 150,000 distinct CDR3 sequences, roughly 6.3% seen once. Germline CDR1 and CDR2: SNHLY and FYNNEI. This CDR3 comprises 14 residues. V was trimmed by 7 bases and J by 5 bases, leaving 17 bases between them. Sequences were derived from PBMCs, sampled before TCRalphabeta/CD19-depleted stem cell transplant. The sequence was obtained from a girl in the first two years of life with combined immunodeficiency, due to receive a stem cell transplant. The chain links TRBV2 to TRBJ2-5, with unresolved D. This chain's CDR3 is CASMTSGSQETQYF. Here the CDR3 DNA reads TGTGCCAGCATGACGTCCGGGTCCCAGGAGACCCAGTACTTC.